Below are 25 T cell receptor beta chains sequenced from a single sample in a study of blood T cells in healthy people across ages. Combining a sample-barcoded 5' primer with a J-beta primer mix, a second PCR ran for about 6 to 12 cycles. TCRdb recomputed calls from the 5' RACE reads with MiXCR, one row per CDR3 protein. The sample records over 500,000 distinct CDR3 sequences, roughly half being singletons. The sequenced sample was blood. All receptors derive from an elderly woman in good health.

The table lists this clonotype with many counts. J is TRBJ2-3 and V is TRBV5-1; 12 nucleotides line up with TRBD2. Per the germline V gene, CDR1 is SGHRS and CDR2 is YFSETQ. The CDR3 loop spans 18 amino acids. J was trimmed by 5 bases and V by 2 bases; bases with no gene match: 12. The CDR3 sequence: CASSLPGLAGGGKDTQYF. The CDR3 nucleotides read TGCGCCAGCAGCTTACCGGGACTAGCGGGCGGAGGTAAAGATACGCAGTATTTT.

This chain connects TRBV7-9 to TRBJ2-3; D gene unclear. This CDR3 region has 11 residues. CDR1 SEHNR and CDR2 FQNEAQ come from the germline V gene (reference sequence). Trimming cost V 10 bases and J 4 bases, with 9 bases left between them. CDR3 DNA sequence: TGTGCCACCCCCGGTGCAGATACGCAGTATTTT. It translates to CATPGADTQYF.

The gene calls are TRBV5-6 and TRBJ1-1, with D possibly being TRBD1 (5 bases). V was shortened by 7 bases and J by 6 bases, with 13 bases between the two germline ends. The CDR3 covers 12 residues. From germline, CDR1 is SGHDT and CDR2 YYEEEE. The CDR3 region has the DNA TGTGCCAGCGCGGACGGAGGGGCTGAAGCTTTCTTT. It yields the protein CASADGGAEAFF.

This clonotype occurred many times. The rearrangement links TRBV3-1 to TRBJ2-1, with TRBD2 matching over 9 bases. The CDR3 contains 15 residues. The ends lost 4 bases at V and 7 bases at J; junction bases unmatched: 8. Germline CDR1 reads LGHDT; CDR2 reads YNNKEL (reference sequence). The CDR3 sequence is CASSRLAGVGNEQFF. The CDR3 DNA sequence: TGTGCCAGCAGCCGTTTAGCGGGGGTGGGTAATGAGCAGTTCTTC.

In the case of this clonotype: One end of the junction varies from germline; a read error may be responsible. The chain has TRBV5-1 and TRBJ1-5, with D unresolved. Germline lookup yields CDR1 SGHRS and CDR2 YFSETQ. The CDR3 contains 12 residues. CDR3 sequence reads: CASSLPSQPQHF. The CDR3 nucleotides are TGCGCCAGCAGCCTACCTAGTCAGCCCCAGCACTTT.

The sample holds one count of this clonotype. This chain joins TRBV18 and TRBJ2-4, with D unresolved. Per germline, CDR1 KGHSH and CDR2 LQKENI. CDR3 length: 16 amino acids. Trimming left V 0 bases short and J 0 bases short, with 9 bases between. In nucleotides, the CDR3 is TGTGCCAGCTCACCACCTAATGGCGGAGCCAAAAACATTCAGTACTTC. This encodes CASSPPNGGAKNIQYF.

This clonotype showed up just once. The chain combines TRBV20-1 with TRBJ1-5; 7 positions agree with TRBD1. Losses at the gene ends were 5 bases for V and 0 bases for J; bases not matched to a gene: 4. This CDR3 comprises 14 residues. Germline lookup yields CDR1 DFQATT and CDR2 SNEGSKA (reference sequence). The CDR3 nucleotides are TGCAGTGCTCCGGGACAGTATAGCAATCAGCCCCAGCATTTT. Protein product: CSAPGQYSNQPQHF.

This sequence joins TRBV5-1 and TRBJ2-1, with TRBD1 matching 8 bases. Germline V gene data show CDR1 as SGHRS and CDR2 as YFSETQ. V shed 6 bases and J 5 bases; nucleotides not matched to a gene: 7. The CDR3 has 14 amino acids. The CDR3 loop reads CASMFQGADNEQFF. The CDR3 DNA is TGCGCCAGCATGTTCCAGGGGGCCGACAATGAGCAGTTCTTC.

To note about this clonotype: Being one base from a much bigger clone, this may be a read error. The V call is TRBV5-1, the J call TRBJ2-1; D ambiguous. In germline, CDR1 is SGHRS, CDR2 YFSETQ. The CDR3 spans 14 residues. The CDR3 protein is CASSPDQAYTEQFF. The CDR3 DNA is TGCGCCAGCAGCCCCGACCAAGCCTACACTGAGCAGTTCTTC.

This clonotype was counted many times. The gene calls are TRBV7-2 and TRBJ1-2; 8 bases are a match to TRBD1. V lost 4 bases, J lost 2 bases, and 3 bases stayed unmatched. The CDR3 extends over 14 amino acids. The V gene's germline CDR1 is SGHTA and CDR2 FQGNSA. The CDR3 spells CASSSYRGNYGYTF. Written as DNA, the CDR3 is TGTGCCAGCAGCTCCTACAGGGGGAACTATGGCTACACCTTC.

The chain has TRBV20-1 and TRBJ2-1; 9 bases line up with TRBD1. Germline-derived CDR1 and CDR2 are DFQATT and SNEGSKA (reference sequence). V lost 4 bases, J lost 2 bases, and 3 bases stayed unmatched. This CDR3 region has 14 residues. Here the CDR3 DNA reads TGCAGTGCTATAAGGACAGGGGCCTACAATGAGCAGTTCTTC. This encodes CSAIRTGAYNEQFF.

This clonotype was counted between two and nine times. Since a much larger clone is just one base distant, this may be a read error. V and J are TRBV29-1 and TRBJ2-7, with a weak D call TRBD2 (5 bases). CDR3 size: 12 residues. Germline V CDR1 and CDR2: SQVTM, ANQGSEA. Trimming removed 7 bases at V and 7 bases at J, with 17 bases between. The CDR3 bases are TGCAGCGCCGGACTTCCGGGGAATGAGCAGTACTTC. Its protein product is CSAGLPGNEQYF.

The chain carries TRBV29-1 and TRBJ2-3; 8 nucleotides line up with TRBD1. V was clipped by 7 bases and J by 3 bases; unmatched bases: 6. Germline V gene data show CDR1 as SQVTM and CDR2 as ANQGSEA. The CDR3 runs to 13 residues. The CDR3 nucleotides read TGCAGCGGACAGGGGCTAGGGACAGATACGCAGTATTTT. Translating gives CSGQGLGTDTQYF.

This rearrangement joins TRBV28 to TRBJ1-6; D call uncertain. The CDR3 extends over 12 amino acids. Looked up from germline, CDR1 is MDHEN and CDR2 is SYDVKM. V was pared by 6 bases and J by 9 bases, with 9 bases between. The CDR3 DNA follows: TGTGCCAGCAGGCCGGTCGGTTCACCCCTCCACTTT. It is translated as CASRPVGSPLHF.

The CDR3 nucleotides read TGTGCCAGCAGCCAAGAACTGGGCTACGAGCAGTTCTTC. Its translation is CASSQELGYEQFF. This rearrangement joins TRBV4-2 to TRBJ2-1; D not certain. Trimming took 0 bases from V and 10 from J, leaving 10 bases between them. Looked up from germline, CDR1 is LGHNA and CDR2 is YNFKEQ. This CDR3 comprises 13 residues.

This clonotype was found once. V is TRBV3-1 and J is TRBJ2-1, with 9 bases aligning to TRBD2. V was pared by 4 bases and J by 2 bases, with 12 bases of the junction left unmatched. The CDR3 totals 18 residues. CDR1 and CDR2 from the germline V gene are LGHDT and YNNKEL (reference sequence). This CDR3 reads CASSPPHIAGEPYNEQFF. Here the CDR3 DNA reads TGTGCCAGCAGCCCGCCCCATATAGCGGGGGAACCCTACAATGAGCAGTTCTTC.

The V and J genes are TRBV24-1 and TRBJ2-1, with no clear D. This CDR3 has 12 residues. Germline lookup yields CDR1 KGHDR and CDR2 SFDVKD. V lost 5 bases to trimming and J lost 8 bases, with 9 bases between them. Written as DNA, the CDR3 is TGTGCCACCAGTGTATCTATCCATGAGCAGTTCTTC. Encoded protein: CATSVSIHEQFF.

The chain links TRBV11-2 to TRBJ2-5, with D unresolved. In germline, CDR1 is SGHAT, CDR2 FQNNGV. This CDR3 spans 13 amino acids. V dropped 5 bases and J dropped 5 bases, with 12 bases sitting between them. The CDR3 sequence is CASSPYPRETQYF. Here the CDR3 DNA reads TGTGCCAGCAGCCCCTACCCGAGGGAGACCCAGTACTTC.

The chain employs TRBV10-3 and TRBJ1-6, with D uncertain. CDR3 length: 13 amino acids. V lost 6 bases to trimming and J lost 6 bases, with 9 bases between them. Germline-derived CDR1 and CDR2 are ENHRY and SYGVKD. The CDR3 loop is CAIREMANSPLHF. The CDR3 DNA reads TGTGCCATCAGGGAGATGGCTAATTCACCCCTCCACTTT.

This clonotype was seen ten or more times. Here the CDR3 reads CASRKAGGNEQFF. The CDR3 coding sequence is TGTGCCAGCAGGAAAGCGGGGGGCAATGAGCAGTTCTTC. The chain employs TRBV11-3 and TRBJ2-1; TRBD2 matches 9 bases. Germline V gene data show CDR1 as SGHNT and CDR2 as YENEEA. V trimming: 6 bases; J trimming: 6 bases; junction bases outside the gene matches: 3. This CDR3 spans 13 amino acids.

The J gene is TRBJ2-1, the V gene TRBV10-3, with 7 bases aligning to TRBD2. V trimming: 11 bases; J trimming: 5 bases; junction bases outside the gene matches: 9. Germline-derived CDR1 and CDR2 are ENHRY and SYGVKD. This CDR3 comprises 13 residues. The CDR3 sequence is CAVTPSGHNEQFF. The CDR3 DNA is TGTGCCGTCACGCCTAGCGGCCACAATGAGCAGTTCTTC.

This clonotype was seen at least ten times. The chain uses TRBV29-1 and TRBJ2-7; D is ambiguous. V was trimmed by 4 bases and J by 2 bases, leaving 9 bases between them. The CDR3 spans 12 residues. Germline loops: CDR1 SQVTM, CDR2 ANQGSEA. The CDR3 DNA follows: TGCAGCGTTGGCTTCACAACCTACGAGCAGTACTTC. Its translation: CSVGFTTYEQYF.

A few counts support this clonotype. The chain combines TRBV6-6 with TRBJ1-2; D is ambiguous. Trimming took off 6 bases at V and 1 base at J, with 12 bases between the two ends. CDR1 is MNHNY, CDR2 SVGAGI, per germline (reference sequence). This CDR3 spans 14 amino acids. This chain's CDR3 is CASSDLTDNYGYTF. The CDR3 DNA reads as TGTGCCAGCAGCGACCTGACCGATAACTATGGCTACACCTTC.

This clonotype was detected a few times. The chain combines TRBV2 with TRBJ1-2; D uncertain. Germline V lookup: CDR1 SNHLY, CDR2 FYNNEI. CDR3 size: 13 residues. V lost 7 bases to trimming and J lost 1 base, with 10 bases between them. The CDR3 sequence: CASTDIVNYGYTF. The CDR3 DNA is TGTGCCAGCACCGACATAGTTAACTATGGCTACACCTTC.

The J gene is TRBJ1-2, the V gene TRBV12-3 or TRBV12-4; maybe TRBD1 (6 bases). This CDR3 region has 14 residues. The V end lost 6 bases, the J end lost 4 bases, and 15 bases lay between the germline ends. The CDR3 nucleotides read TGTGCCAGCAGAAAAACAGGGTTGGGCTATGGCTACACCTTC. It codes for CASRKTGLGYGYTF.